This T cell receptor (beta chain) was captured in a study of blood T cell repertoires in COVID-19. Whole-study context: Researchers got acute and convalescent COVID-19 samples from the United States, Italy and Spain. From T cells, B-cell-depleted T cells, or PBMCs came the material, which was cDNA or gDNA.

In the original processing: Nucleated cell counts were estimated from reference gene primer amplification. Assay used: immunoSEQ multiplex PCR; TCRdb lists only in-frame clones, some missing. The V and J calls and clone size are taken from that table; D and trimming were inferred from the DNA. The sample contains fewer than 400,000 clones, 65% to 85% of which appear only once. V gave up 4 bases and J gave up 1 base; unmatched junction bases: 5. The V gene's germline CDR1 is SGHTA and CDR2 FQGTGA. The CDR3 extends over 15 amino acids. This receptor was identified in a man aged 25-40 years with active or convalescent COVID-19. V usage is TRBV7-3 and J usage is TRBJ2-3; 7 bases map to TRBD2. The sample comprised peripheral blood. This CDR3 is CASSSSGGRTDTQYF. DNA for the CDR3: TGTGCCAGCAGCTCCTCGGGGGGACGCACAGATACGCAGTATTTT.